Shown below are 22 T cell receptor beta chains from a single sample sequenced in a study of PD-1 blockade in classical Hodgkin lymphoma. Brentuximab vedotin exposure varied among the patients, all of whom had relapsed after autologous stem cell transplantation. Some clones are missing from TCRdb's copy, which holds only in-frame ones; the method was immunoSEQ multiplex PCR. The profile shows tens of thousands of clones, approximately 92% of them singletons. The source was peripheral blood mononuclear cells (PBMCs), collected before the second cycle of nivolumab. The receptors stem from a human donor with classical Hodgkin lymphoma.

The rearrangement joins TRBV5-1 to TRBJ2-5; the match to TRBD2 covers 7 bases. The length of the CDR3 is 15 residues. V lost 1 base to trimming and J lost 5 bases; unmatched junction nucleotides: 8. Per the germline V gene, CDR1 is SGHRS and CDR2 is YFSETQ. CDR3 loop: CASSLWGQGGETQYF. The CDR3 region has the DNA TGCGCCAGCAGCTTGTGGGGTCAGGGAGGGGAGACCCAGTACTTC.

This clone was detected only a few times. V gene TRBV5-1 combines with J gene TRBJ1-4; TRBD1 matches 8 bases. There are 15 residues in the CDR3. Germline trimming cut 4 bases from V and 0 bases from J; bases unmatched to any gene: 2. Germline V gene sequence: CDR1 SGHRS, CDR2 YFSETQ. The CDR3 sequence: CASSLQGATNEKLFF. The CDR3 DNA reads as TGCGCCAGCAGCCTACAGGGGGCAACTAATGAAAAACTGTTTTTT. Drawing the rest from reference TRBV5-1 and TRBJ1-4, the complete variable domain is KAGVTQTPRYLIKTRGQQVTLSCSPISGHRSVSWYQQTPGQGLQFLFEYFSETQRNKGNFPGRFSGRQFSNSRSEMNVSTLELGDSALYLCASSLQGATNEKLFFGSGTQLSVL.

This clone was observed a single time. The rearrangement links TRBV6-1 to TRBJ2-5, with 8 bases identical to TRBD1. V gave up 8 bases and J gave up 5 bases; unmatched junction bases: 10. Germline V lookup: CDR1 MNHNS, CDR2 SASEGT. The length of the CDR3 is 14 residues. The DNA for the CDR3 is TGTGCCAGCGGCGACAGGGGAGGTGCCGAGACCCAGTACTTC. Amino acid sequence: CASGDRGGAETQYF.

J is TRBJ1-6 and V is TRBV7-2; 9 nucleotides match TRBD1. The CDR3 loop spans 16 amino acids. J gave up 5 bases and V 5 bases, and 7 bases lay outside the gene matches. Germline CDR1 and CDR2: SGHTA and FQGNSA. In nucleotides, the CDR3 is TGTGCCAGCAGCCCAAGGCGGACAGGGGATAATTCACCCCTCCACTTT. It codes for CASSPRRTGDNSPLHF.

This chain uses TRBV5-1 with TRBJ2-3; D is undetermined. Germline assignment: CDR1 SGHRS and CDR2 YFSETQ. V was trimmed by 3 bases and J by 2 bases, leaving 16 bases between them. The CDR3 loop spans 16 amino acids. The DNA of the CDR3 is TGCGCCAGCAGCTCTGGGTATCGGTGGTCCACAGATACGCAGTATTTT. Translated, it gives CASSSGYRWSTDTQYF.

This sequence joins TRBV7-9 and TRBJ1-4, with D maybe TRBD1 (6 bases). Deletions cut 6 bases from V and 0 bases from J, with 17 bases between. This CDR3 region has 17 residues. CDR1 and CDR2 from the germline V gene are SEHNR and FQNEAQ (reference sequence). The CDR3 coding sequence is TGTGCCAGCAGTCCAACAGGGTCTAGGGCAACTAATGAAAAACTGTTTTTT. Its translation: CASSPTGSRATNEKLFF.

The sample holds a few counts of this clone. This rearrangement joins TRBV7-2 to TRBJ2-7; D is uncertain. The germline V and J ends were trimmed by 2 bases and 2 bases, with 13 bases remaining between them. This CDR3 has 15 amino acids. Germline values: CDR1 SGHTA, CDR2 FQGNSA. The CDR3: CASSLSNFFTYEQYF. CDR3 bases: TGTGCCAGCAGCTTAAGTAACTTTTTTACCTACGAGCAGTACTTC.

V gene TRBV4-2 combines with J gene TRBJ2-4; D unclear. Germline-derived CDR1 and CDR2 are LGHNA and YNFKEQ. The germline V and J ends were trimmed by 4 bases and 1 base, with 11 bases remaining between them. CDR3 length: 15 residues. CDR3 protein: CASSRDTTAKNIQYF. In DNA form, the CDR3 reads TGTGCCAGCAGCCGAGACACGACGGCCAAAAACATTCAGTACTTC.

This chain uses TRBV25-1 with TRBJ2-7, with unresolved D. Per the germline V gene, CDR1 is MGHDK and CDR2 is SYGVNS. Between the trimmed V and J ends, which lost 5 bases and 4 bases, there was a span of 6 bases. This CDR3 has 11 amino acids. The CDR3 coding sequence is TGTGCCAGCAGTTCCTCTTACGAGCAGTACTTC. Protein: CASSSSYEQYF.

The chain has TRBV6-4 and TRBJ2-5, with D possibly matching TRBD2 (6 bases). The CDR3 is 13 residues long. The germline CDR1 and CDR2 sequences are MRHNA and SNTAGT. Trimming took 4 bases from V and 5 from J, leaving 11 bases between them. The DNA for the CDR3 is TGTGCCAGCAGTGTCCGGGAGTTCGAGACCCAGTACTTC. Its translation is CASSVREFETQYF.

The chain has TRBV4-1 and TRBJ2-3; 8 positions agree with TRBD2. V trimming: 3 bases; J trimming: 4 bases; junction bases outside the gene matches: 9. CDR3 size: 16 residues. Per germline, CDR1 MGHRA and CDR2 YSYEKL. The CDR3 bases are TGCGCCAGCAGCCATCTTAATATGGGACTAGCAGATACGCAGTATTTT. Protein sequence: CASSHLNMGLADTQYF.

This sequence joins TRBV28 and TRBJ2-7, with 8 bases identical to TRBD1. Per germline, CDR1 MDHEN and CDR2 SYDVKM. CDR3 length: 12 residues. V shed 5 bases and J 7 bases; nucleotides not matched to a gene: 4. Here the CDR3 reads CASSTWDREQYF. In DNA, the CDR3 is TGTGCCAGCAGTACATGGGACAGGGAGCAGTACTTC.

The chain's CDR3 is CASSQDDGAPIEKLFF. The CDR3 region has the DNA TGCGCCAGCAGCCAAGATGACGGGGCACCGATTGAAAAACTGTTTTTT. The chain is built from TRBV4-1 and TRBJ1-4; maybe TRBD1 (5 bases). The germline CDR1 and CDR2 sequences are MGHRA and YSYEKL. V lost 0 bases, J lost 7 bases, and 15 bases lay in between. This CDR3 is built from 16 residues.

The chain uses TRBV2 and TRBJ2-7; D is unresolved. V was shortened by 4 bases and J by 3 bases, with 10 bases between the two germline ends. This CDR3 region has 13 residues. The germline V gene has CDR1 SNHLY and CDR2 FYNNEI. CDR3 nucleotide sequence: TGTGCCAGCAGTGGGGCCAGACTCTACGAGCAGTACTTC. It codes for CASSGARLYEQYF.

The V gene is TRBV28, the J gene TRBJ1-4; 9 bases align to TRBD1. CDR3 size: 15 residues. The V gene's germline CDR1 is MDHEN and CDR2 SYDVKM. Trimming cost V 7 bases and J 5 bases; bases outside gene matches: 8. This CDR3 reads CASNLLGTGNEKLFF. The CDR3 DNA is TGTGCCAGCAATCTACTGGGGACAGGGAATGAAAAACTGTTTTTT.

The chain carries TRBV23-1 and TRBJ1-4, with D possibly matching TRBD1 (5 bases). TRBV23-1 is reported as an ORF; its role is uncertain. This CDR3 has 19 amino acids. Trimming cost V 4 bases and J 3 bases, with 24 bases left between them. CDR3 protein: CASSPREAGHESANEKLFF. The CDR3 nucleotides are TGCGCCAGCAGTCCCCGGGAGGCAGGGCATGAGAGCGCTAATGAAAAACTGTTTTTT.

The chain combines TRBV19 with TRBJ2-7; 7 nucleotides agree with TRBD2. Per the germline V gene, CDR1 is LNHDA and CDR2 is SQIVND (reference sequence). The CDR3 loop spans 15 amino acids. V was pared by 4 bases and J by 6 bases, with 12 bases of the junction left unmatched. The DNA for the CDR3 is TGTGCCAGTAGTACCGCCGGGAGACCGGGGGGCGAGCAGTACTTC. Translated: CASSTAGRPGGEQYF.

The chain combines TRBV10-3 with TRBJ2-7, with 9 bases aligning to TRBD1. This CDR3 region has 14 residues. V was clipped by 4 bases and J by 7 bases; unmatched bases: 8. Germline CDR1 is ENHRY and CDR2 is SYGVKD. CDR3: CAISVNRGPGEQYF. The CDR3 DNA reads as TGTGCCATCAGTGTCAACAGGGGGCCAGGTGAGCAGTACTTC.

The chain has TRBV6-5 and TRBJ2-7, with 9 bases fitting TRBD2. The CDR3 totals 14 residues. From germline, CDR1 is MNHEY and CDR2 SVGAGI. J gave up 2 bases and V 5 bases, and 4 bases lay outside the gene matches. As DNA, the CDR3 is TGTGCCAGCAGTGCCGGGACTAGCCCCTACGAGCAGTACTTC. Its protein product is CASSAGTSPYEQYF.

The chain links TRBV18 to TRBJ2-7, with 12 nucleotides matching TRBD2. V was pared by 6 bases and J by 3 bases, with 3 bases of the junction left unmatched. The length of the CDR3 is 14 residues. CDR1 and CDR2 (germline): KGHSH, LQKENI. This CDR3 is CASSRLAGDYEQYF. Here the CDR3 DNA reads TGTGCCAGCTCGCGACTAGCGGGGGACTACGAGCAGTACTTC.

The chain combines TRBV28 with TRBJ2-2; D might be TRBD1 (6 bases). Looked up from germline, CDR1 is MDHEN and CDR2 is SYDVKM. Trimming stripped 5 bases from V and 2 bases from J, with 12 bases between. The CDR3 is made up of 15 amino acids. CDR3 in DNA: TGTGCCAGCAGTCCGGGACAAGTTAACACCGGGGAGCTGTTTTTT. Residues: CASSPGQVNTGELFF.

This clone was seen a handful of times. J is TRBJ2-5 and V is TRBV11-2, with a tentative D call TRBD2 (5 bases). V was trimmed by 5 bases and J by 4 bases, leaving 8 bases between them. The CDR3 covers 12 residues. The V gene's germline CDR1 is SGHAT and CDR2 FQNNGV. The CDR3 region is CASSPGRETQYF. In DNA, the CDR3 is TGTGCCAGCAGCCCGGGGAGAGAGACCCAGTACTTC. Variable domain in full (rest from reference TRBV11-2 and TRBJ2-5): EAGVAQSPRYKIIEKRQSVAFWCNPISGHATLYWYQQILGQGPKLLIQFQNNGVVDDSQLPKDRFSAERLKGVDSTLKIQPAKLEDSAVYLCASSPGRETQYFGPGTRLLVL.